This paragraph reports one T cell receptor (beta chain). Its antigen is undetermined. Positively selected for CCR7, the CD45RO-negative cells used as naive CD8 cells excluded terminally differentiated effector memory CD45RA+ cells. Each sample came from a Caucasian adult donor living in Nashville, Tennessee. Profiled with immunoSEQ multiplex PCR; TCRdb holds only in-frame clones, not every one. The sample holds around 1,900,000 clones, around 93% seen once. The CDR3 is 13 amino acids. The germline V gene encodes CDR1 MDHEN and CDR2 SYDVKM. The V end was cut by 8 bases, the J end by 4 bases, with 15 bases between. The data originate from a study of shared clonotypes between healthy human individuals. Study summary: Each donor's CD8 memory used one plate, CD8 naive two, each CD4 subset three.

Study-level points and caveats: Sampling covered blood only; tissue repertoires likely differ.

The TCR comes from a man aged 18 to 29 in good health. Some clones in this sample may be carry-over from other donors' samples. The source material was naive CD8+ T cells from PBMCs. V is TRBV28 and J is TRBJ2-7; tentative D call: TRBD2 (7 bases). The chain's CDR3 is CASEAGHPYEQYF. The CDR3, as DNA: TGTGCCAGCGAAGCGGGACACCCTTACGAGCAGTACTTC.